This paragraph reports one TCR beta chain. This record belongs to a study of T cell responses to AZD1222 COVID-19 vaccine. Assay: immunoSEQ multiplex PCR; the TCRdb copy retains only in-frame clones and omits some. The data contain about 120,000 clones, over 70% of them singletons. Trimming removed 3 bases from V and 6 bases from J, with 11 bases in between. CDR1 and CDR2 (germline): SGHNT, YENEEA. This CDR3 spans 13 amino acids. The sequences come from peripheral blood, collected on day 0 of AZD1222 vaccination. The chain carries TRBV11-3 and TRBJ1-2; D ambiguous. The source is an adult in good health. CDR3 sequence (DNA): TGTGCCAGCAGCTTCGGAGTTTCTCATGGCTACACCTTC. This codes for CASSFGVSHGYTF.